Sequencing of this T cell receptor (beta chain) was carried out in a study of OX40 agonist ivuxolimab in advanced cancers. Study observations and caveats: CD8+ T cells averaged more expanded clones than CD4+.

The repertoire was sequenced with immunoSEQ multiplex PCR; TCRdb's copy has only in-frame clones and lacks some. The sample contains around 54,000 clones, approximately 94% of which appear only once. On this clone itself: Antigen specificity is unknown.

The sample here was CD4+ or CD8+ T cells sorted from blood, taken in a trial of the OX40 agonist ivuxolimab. This clonotype was sampled from an adult with an advanced solid tumor such as melanoma, head and neck, liver or kidney cancer.

DNA of the CDR3: TGTGCCAGCAGCCAGATGGACTCTGCTCTCCCAGATACGCAGTATTTT. Translated: CASSQMDSALPDTQYF. This chain links TRBV7-9 with TRBJ2-3; D is perhaps TRBD2 (5 bases). The CDR3 spans 16 residues. Looked up from germline, CDR1 is SEHNR and CDR2 is FQNEAQ (reference sequence). Trimming took off 5 bases at V and 4 bases at J, with 19 bases between the two ends.